The clone carrying this T cell receptor beta chain has ten or more counts. What it binds is not known. According to the study, TCR beta libraries were built with iRepertoire HTBI primers and CDR3-region Arm-PCR. MiXCR, run by TCRdb on the multiplex PCR reads, gives a single entry per CDR3 protein. The profile shows fewer than 600,000 distinct CDR3 sequences, approximately 23% of them singletons. Trimming shortened V by 2 bases and J by 5 bases, and 10 bases separated the two germline ends. Germline V gene data show CDR1 as SNHLY and CDR2 as FYNNEI. CDR3 length equals 14 residues. This specimen comes from a study of regulatory T cells in long-lasting Graves disease. Study results and limitations: There were preferences for TRBV28, TRBJ1-2 and TRBJ2-5 in persistent disease.

The time point here: persistent/refractory GD, antithyroid drugs over 5 years with positive TRAb. The TCR library was made from RNA that had been extracted from PBMCs in TRIzol. This sequence originates from a female donor with Graves disease. Sequences were derived from peripheral blood mononuclear cells (PBMCs), sampled when the disease was refractory, from a patient treated with antithyroid drugs. The rearrangement uses TRBV2 and TRBJ1-5; D is undetermined. CDR3 nucleotides: TGTGCCAGCAGTGAACTGGTGTTGGATCAGCCCCAGCATTTT. This gives the protein CASSELVLDQPQHF.